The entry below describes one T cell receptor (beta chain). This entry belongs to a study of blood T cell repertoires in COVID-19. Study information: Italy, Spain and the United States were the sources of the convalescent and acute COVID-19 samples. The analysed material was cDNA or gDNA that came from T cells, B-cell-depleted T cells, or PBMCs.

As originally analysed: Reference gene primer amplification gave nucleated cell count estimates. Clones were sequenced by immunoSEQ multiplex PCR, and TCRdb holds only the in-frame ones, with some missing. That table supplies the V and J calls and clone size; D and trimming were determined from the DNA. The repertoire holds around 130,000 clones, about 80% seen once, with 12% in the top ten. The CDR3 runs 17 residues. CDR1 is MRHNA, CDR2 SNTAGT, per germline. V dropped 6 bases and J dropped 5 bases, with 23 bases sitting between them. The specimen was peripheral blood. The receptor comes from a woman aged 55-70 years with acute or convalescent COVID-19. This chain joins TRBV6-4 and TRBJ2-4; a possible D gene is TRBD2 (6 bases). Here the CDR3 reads CASRAAPNIGTQNIQYF. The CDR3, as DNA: TGTGCCAGCAGGGCCGCACCAAATATCGGGACTCAAAACATTCAGTACTTC.